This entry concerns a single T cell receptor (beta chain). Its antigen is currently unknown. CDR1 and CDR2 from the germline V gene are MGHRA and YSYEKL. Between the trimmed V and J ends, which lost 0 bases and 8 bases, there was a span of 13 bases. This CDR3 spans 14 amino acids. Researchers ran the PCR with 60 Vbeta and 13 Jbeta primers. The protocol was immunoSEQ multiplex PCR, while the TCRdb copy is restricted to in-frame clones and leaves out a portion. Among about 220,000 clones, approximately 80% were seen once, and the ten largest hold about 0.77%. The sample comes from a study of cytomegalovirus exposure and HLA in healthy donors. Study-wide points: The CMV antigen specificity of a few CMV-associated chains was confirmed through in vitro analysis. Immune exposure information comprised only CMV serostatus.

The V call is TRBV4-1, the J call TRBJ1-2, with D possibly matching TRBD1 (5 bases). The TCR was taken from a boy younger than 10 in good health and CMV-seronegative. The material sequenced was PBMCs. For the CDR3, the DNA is TGCGCCAGCAGCCAAGATCTCGGGGGTAGAGGCTACACCTTC. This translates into CASSQDLGGRGYTF.